This TCR beta chain was profiled in a study of cytomegalovirus exposure and HLA in healthy donors (dated by TCRdb to the late 2010s). Turning to the overall study: According to a later analysis, one platform produced both the 120 validation repertoires and the approximately 660 repertoires of the first cohort. The study aimed to test whether cataloging public T cell receptors could reveal signatures of past pathogen exposure. The study combined high-throughput TCR immunosequencing, statistical association of individual TCRs with disease status, and machine learning to predict cytomegalovirus infection status. In addition to the first cohort of 500 to 850 subjects, a separate validation cohort of some 120 different subjects was used. What the study reported, not specific to this receptor: A few of the identified cytomegalovirus-associated TCR beta chains were confirmed in vitro to be specific for cytomegalovirus antigens. It was suggested by the authors that the approach could potentially be generalized to other disease states and immunological phenotypes. A later analysis lacked HLA typing for the validation cohort, so it scored co-occurrence in that cohort across all 130 or so repertoires. Of the cluster scores, about 94% were above 0 in a later analysis, which found that TCRs clustered in the first cohort also tended to co-occur in the 110 or so validation repertoires. The study gave a list of 150 to 200 TCR beta chains associated with cytomegalovirus. Across donors, most TCR sequences were observed very rarely, whereas some public TCRs were present in many individuals. The classifier was reported to diagnose cytomegalovirus status with high specificity and sensitivity in both the original cohort and the validation cohort.

Separate from the approximately 670-subject first cohort, the validation cohort of 90 to 150 subjects was the group to which the donors belonged. Receptor amplification or capture employed the immunoSEQ multiplex PCR assay. The authors' pipeline ran thus. To diagnose cytomegalovirus status from the catalog of TCR beta chain sequences, a statistical classification framework was built. Imported from immuneACCESS, the table was reduced by TCRdb to in-frame sequences with V and J called. These copies leave out some clones; in studies compared against another copy, an unresolved V gene accounts for under half, and the cause of the remainder is not known. V and J calls and clone size follow that table, whereas D and trimming were derived from the DNA. This sample lists roughly 130,000 clones; about 88% were detected once. The ten largest clonotypes hold 9% of the sample. CDR1 and CDR2, looked up from the germline V gene (reference sequence), are LNHDA and SQIVND. V and J are truncated by 5 bases and 0 bases respectively, leaving an intervening sequence of 19 bases. The CDR3 starts with the cysteine, ends with the phenylalanine, and has 17 residues. CDR3 DNA only is kept here, 51 bases in frame from base 1.

About this clone: This clone's antigen is unknown. Per-base quality was not reported, and no clone a single base away is much larger than it.

In this chain, TRBV19 is recombined with TRBJ1-1; the D gene cannot be named for sure. The source of this sequence is a young woman in good health and CMV-seropositive. Sequencing was performed on PBMCs. CDR3 loop: CASSPSGVGTMNTEAFF. The sequenced DNA: TGTGCCAGTAGTCCGAGCGGCGTGGGCACGATGAACACTGAAGCTTTCTTT.